These T cell receptor beta chains were read from a single sample in a study of kidney transplant recipient with SARS-CoV-2 infection. TCRdb passed the reads through MiXCR, listing each CDR3 protein once. This table has fewer than 250,000 distinct CDR3 sequences, around 26% appearing once. The source was a blood sample, collected at baseline and around day 110 from a kidney transplant recipient. All receptors come from a male patient in his thirties who had COVID-19 and was a kidney transplant recipient. Some T cells could come from the graft donor. Each CDR3 is given with its conserved first and last residue. A D gene is named only where the DNA matches it firmly. Part of the rows lack a size; the others show once, few, many or a class for expanded clones.

>-|TRBJ1-2|TRBV25-1|many
CASSHMRELGKTYGYTF
>-|TRBJ2-7|TRBV20-1|many
CSAVRDGYEQYF
>-|TRBJ2-2|TRBV4-3|many
CASSQALPGSANTGELFF
>TRBD2|TRBJ2-3|TRBV2|-
CASTGTSGANTDTQYF
>-|TRBJ1-5|TRBV20-1|many
CSASSGINQPQHF
>-|TRBJ1-2|TRBV5-1|-
CAREMRSVRKTYGYTF
>-|TRBJ1-2|TRBV7-6|many
CASSRIRESRKTYGYTF
>-|TRBJ1-2|TRBV12-5|many
CASGHRVLQGKTYGYTF
>TRBD2|TRBJ2-1|TRBV11-3|-
CASKAGGSGAREQFF
>-|TRBJ1-2|TRBV19|few
CASSSPGTNRKTYGYTF
>-|TRBJ2-7|TRBV29-1|many
CSVLRGVNEQYF
>TRBD1|TRBJ2-1|TRBV7-9|many
CASSQGQGEFF
>-|TRBJ2-1|TRBV2|many
CASSASSGGFYNEQFF
>-|TRBJ2-3|TRBV30|-
CAWSLGTDTQYF
>-|TRBJ1-2|TRBV10-1|-
CASSQSKRSRRTYGYTF
>TRBD1|TRBJ1-2|TRBV14|many
CASSLLRDSIQGYTF
>-|TRBJ1-2|TRBV24-1|many
CATSSKYSTRKTYGYTF
>-|TRBJ1-2|TRBV6-8|many
CASSGCKRSRKTYGYTF
>-|TRBJ2-7|TRBV5-5|-
CASSPGGGRYSYEQYF
>TRBD2|TRBJ2-3|TRBV10-2|-
CASRPGGDTDTQYF
>-|TRBJ2-1|TRBV18|few
CASSPSRENHEQFF
>TRBD2|TRBJ2-3|TRBV2|few
CASSGEGLTTDTQYF
>TRBD1|TRBJ1-1|TRBV13|many
CASSSRTGMNTEAFF
>-|TRBJ1-4|TRBV11-2|many
CASSSNSGSNEKLFF
>-|TRBJ1-2|TRBV7-4|once
CASSNPSSARKAYGYAF